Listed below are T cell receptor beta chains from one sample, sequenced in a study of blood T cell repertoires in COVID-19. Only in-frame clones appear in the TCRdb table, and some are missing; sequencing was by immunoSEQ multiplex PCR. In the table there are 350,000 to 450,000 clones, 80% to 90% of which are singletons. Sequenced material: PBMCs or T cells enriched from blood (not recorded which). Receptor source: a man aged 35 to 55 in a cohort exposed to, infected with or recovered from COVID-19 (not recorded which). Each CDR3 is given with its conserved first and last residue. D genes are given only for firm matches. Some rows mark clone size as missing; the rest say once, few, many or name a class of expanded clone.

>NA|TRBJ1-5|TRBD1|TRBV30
CAWSVPGQGSQPQHF
TGTGCCTGGAGCGTCCCGGGACAGGGGTCACAGCCCCAGCATTTT
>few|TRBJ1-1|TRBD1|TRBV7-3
CASSLGGTGTEAFF
TGTGCCAGCAGCTTAGGGGGGACAGGGACTGAAGCTTTCTTT
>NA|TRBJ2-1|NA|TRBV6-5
CASRVAGIYNEQFF
TGTGCCAGCAGGGTAGCCGGGATTTACAATGAGCAGTTCTTC
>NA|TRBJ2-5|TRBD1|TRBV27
CASRGGQGWETQYF
TGTGCCAGCAGGGGGGGACAGGGTTGGGAGACCCAGTACTTC
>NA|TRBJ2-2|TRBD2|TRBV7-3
CASSSGLAEFTGELFF
TGTGCCAGCAGCTCGGGACTAGCGGAGTTCACCGGGGAGCTGTTTTTT
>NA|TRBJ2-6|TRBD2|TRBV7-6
CASSSMGGSGANVLTF
TGTGCCAGCAGCTCTATGGGGGGGTCTGGGGCCAACGTCCTGACTTTC
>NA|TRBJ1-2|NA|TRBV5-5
CASSLQGNYGYTF
TGTGCCAGCAGCTTACAGGGCAACTATGGCTACACCTTC
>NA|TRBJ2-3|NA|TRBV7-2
CASSSDYLSTDTQYF
TGTGCCAGCAGCTCGGACTACCTAAGCACAGATACGCAGTATTTT
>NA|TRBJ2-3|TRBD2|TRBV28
CASSLGLAGSTDTQYF
TGTGCCAGCAGCTTGGGACTAGCGGGTAGCACAGATACGCAGTATTTT
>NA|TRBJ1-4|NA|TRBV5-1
CASSLQEATNEKLFF
TGCGCCAGCAGCTTACAGGAAGCAACTAATGAAAAACTGTTTTTT
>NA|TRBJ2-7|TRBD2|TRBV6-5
CASSFLAGASEQYF
TGTGCCAGCAGTTTTCTAGCGGGGGCCTCTGAGCAGTACTTC
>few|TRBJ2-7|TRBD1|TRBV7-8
CASSLRQGLSYEQYF
TGTGCCAGCAGCCTCAGACAGGGGCTATCCTACGAGCAGTACTTC
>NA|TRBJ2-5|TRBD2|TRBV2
CASSQGLVQETQYF
TGTGCCAGCAGCCAGGGACTAGTCCAAGAGACCCAGTACTTC
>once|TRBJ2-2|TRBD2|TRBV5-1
CASSLAGGDAGGELFF
TGCGCCAGCAGCTTGGCGGGAGGGGATGCAGGCGGGGAGCTGTTTTTT
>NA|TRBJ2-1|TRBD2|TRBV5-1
CASSSQNPLLAGGDNEQFF
TGCGCCAGCAGCTCCCAAAACCCCCTGCTAGCGGGAGGAGACAATGAGCAGTTCTTC
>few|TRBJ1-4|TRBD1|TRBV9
CASSAGGRDEKLFF
TGTGCCAGCAGCGCAGGGGGTAGGGATGAAAAACTGTTTTTT
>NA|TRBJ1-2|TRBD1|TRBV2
CASSRDRGNYGYTF
TGTGCCAGCAGTCGTGACAGGGGCAACTATGGCTACACCTTC
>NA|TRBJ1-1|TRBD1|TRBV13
CASSFSETGRTEAFF
TGTGCCAGCAGCTTTTCGGAGACAGGGAGGACTGAAGCTTTCTTT
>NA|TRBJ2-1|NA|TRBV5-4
CASSLWAGSSYNEQFF
TGTGCCAGCAGCTTGTGGGCGGGCAGCTCCTACAATGAGCAGTTCTTC
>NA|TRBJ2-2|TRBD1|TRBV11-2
CATLRGQGTGELFF
TGTGCCACCCTACGGGGACAGGGTACCGGGGAGCTGTTTTTT
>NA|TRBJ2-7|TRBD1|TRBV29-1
CSVEILRQGSYEQYF
TGCAGCGTTGAAATTCTAAGACAGGGCTCCTACGAGCAGTACTTC
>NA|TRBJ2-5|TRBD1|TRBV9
CASSVAGQGWGTQYF
TGTGCCAGCAGCGTAGCGGGACAGGGATGGGGGACCCAGTACTTC
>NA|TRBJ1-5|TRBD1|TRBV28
CASSSSTGGYQPQHF
TGTGCCAGCAGTTCGTCGACAGGGGGCTATCAGCCCCAGCATTTT
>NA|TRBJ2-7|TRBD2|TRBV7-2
CASSWTSGSYEQYF
TGTGCCAGCAGCTGGACTAGCGGCTCCTACGAGCAGTACTTC
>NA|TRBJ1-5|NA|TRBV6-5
CASSPLAEGNQPQHF
TGTGCCAGCAGTCCTTTAGCTGAGGGCAATCAGCCCCAGCATTTT
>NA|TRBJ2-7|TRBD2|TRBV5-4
CASSTETSVTSYEQYF
TGTGCCAGCAGCACTGAGACTAGCGTCACCTCCTACGAGCAGTACTTC
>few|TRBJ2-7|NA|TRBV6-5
CASTPLQPTYEQYF
TGTGCCAGCACCCCGCTACAGCCTACCTACGAGCAGTACTTC
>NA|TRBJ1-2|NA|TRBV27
CASRQQGHYGYTF
TGTGCCAGCAGACAACAGGGTCACTATGGCTACACCTTC
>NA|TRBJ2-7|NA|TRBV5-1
CASSLDPTSSYEQYF
TGCGCCAGCAGCCTTGACCCGACTAGCTCCTACGAGCAGTACTTC
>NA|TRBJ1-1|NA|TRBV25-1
CASSDNTKMNTEAFF
TGTGCCAGCAGTGATAACACCAAGATGAACACTGAAGCTTTCTTT
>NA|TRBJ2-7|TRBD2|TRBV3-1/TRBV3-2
CASSQSSGSSYEQYF
TGTGCCAGCAGCCAGAGTAGCGGGAGTTCTTACGAGCAGTACTTC
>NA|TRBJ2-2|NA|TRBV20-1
CSAAGTGELFF
TGCAGTGCGGCGGGGACGGGGGAGCTGTTTTTT
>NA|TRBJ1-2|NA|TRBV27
CASSNRPFGGYTF
TGTGCCAGCAGTAACAGACCCTTTGGGGGCTACACCTTC
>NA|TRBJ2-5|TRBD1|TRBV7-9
CASSAGGWETQYF
TGTGCCAGCAGCGCAGGGGGCTGGGAGACCCAGTACTTC
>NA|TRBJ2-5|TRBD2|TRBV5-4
CASSLAGEGRETQYF
TGTGCCAGCAGCTTGGCCGGGGAGGGGCGGGAGACCCAGTACTTC
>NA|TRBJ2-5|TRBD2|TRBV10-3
CAIRGGEETQYF
TGTGCCATCAGGGGGGGGGAAGAGACCCAGTACTTC
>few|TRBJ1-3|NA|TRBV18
CASSPGAQGNTIYF
TGTGCCAGCTCACCGGGGGCGCAGGGAAACACCATATATTTT
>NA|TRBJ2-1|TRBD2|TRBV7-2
CASSSWVGAGNEQFF
TGTGCCAGCAGCTCTTGGGTGGGAGCGGGGAATGAGCAGTTCTTC
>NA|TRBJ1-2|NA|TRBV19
CATRRGGGYTF
TGTGCCACTAGACGAGGAGGCGGCTACACCTTC
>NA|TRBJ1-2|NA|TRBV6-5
CASRDPRGRGYTF
TGTGCCAGCAGGGACCCCAGGGGACGAGGCTACACCTTC
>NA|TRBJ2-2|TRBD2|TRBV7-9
CASSTSAGELFF
TGTGCCAGCAGCACTAGCGCCGGGGAGCTGTTTTTT
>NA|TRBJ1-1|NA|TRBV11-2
CASSSGGPGKNTEAFF
TGTGCCAGCAGCTCCGGGGGGCCGGGGAAGAACACTGAAGCTTTCTTT